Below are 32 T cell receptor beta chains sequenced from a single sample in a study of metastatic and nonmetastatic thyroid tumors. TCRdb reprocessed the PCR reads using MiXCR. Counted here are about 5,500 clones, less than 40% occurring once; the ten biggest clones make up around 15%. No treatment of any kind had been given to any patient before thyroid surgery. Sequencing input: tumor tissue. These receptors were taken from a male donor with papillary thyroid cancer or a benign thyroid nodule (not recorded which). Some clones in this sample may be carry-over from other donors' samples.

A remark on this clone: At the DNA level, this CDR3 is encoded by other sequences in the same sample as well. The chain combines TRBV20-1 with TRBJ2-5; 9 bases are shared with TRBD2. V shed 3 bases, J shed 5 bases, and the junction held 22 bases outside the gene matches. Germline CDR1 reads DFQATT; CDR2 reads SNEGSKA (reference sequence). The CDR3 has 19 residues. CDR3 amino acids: CSARGSLGGAGGPSETQYF. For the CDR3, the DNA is TGCAGTGCTAGGGGATCTCTAGGGGGAGCGGGAGGACCCTCGGAGACCCAGTACTTC.

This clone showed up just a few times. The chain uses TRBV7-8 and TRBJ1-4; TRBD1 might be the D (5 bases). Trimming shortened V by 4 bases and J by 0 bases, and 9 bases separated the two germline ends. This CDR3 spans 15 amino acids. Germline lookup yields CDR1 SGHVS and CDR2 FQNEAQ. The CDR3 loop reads CASSYGGATNEKLFF. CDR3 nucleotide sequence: TGTGCCAGCAGCTACGGGGGGGCAACTAATGAAAAACTGTTTTTT.

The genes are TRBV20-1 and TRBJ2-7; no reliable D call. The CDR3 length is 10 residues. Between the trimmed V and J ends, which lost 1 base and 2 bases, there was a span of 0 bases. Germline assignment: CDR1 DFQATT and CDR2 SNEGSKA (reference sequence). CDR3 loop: CSARAYEQYF. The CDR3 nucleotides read TGCAGTGCTAGAGCCTACGAGCAGTACTTC.

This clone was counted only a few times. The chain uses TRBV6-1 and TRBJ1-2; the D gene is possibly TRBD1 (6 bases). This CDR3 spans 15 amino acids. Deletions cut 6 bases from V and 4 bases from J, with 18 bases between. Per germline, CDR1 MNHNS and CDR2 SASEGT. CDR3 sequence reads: CASRIQGFGAYGYTF. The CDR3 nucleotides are TGTGCCAGCAGGATACAGGGTTTCGGGGCCTATGGCTACACCTTC.

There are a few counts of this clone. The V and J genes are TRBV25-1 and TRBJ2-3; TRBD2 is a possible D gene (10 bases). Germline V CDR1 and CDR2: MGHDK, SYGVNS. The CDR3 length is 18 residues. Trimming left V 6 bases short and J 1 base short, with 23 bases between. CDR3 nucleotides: TGTGCCAGCAGCCTAGCCGGGACAGGGACTAGCGGCACAGATACGCAGTATTTT. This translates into CASSLAGTGTSGTDTQYF.

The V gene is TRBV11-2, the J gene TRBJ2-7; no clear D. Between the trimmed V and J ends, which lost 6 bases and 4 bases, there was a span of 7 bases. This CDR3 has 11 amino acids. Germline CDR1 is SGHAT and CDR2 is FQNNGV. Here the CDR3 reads CASRLSYEQYF. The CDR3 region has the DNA TGTGCCAGCAGGCTATCGTACGAGCAGTACTTC. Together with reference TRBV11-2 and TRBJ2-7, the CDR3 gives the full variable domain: EAGVAQSPRYKIIEKRQSVAFWCNPISGHATLYWYQQILGQGPKLLIQFQNNGVVDDSQLPKDRFSAERLKGVDSTLKIQPAKLEDSAVYLCASRLSYEQYFGPGTRLTVT.

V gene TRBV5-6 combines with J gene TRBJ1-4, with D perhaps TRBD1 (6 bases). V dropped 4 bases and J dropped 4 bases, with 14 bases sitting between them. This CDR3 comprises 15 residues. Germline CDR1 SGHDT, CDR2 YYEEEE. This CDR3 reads CASSILTGNNEKLFF. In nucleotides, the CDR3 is TGTGCCAGCAGCATCCTGACAGGCAATAATGAAAAACTGTTTTTT.

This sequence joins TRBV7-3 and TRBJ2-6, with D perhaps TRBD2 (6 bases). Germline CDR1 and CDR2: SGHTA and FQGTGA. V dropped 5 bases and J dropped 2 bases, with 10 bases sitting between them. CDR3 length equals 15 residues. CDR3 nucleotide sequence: TGTGCCAGCAGCACACTAGCTACTGGGGCCAACGTCCTGACTTTC. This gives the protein CASSTLATGANVLTF.

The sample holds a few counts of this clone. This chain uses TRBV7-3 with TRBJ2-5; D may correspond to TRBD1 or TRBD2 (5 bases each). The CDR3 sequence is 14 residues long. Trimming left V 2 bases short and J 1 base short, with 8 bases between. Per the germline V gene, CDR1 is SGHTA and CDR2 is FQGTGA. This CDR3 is CASSLYGTQETQYF. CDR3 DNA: TGTGCCAGCAGCTTATATGGGACCCAAGAGACCCAGTACTTC.

CDR3 loop: CASSRPGTAGEAFF. The CDR3 DNA reads as TGTGCCAGCAGTCGACCCGGGACAGCTGGTGAAGCTTTCTTT. This chain links TRBV6-1 with TRBJ1-1; 7 nucleotides line up with TRBD1. V lost 5 bases, J lost 7 bases, and 10 bases stayed unmatched. Germline values: CDR1 MNHNS, CDR2 SASEGT. This CDR3 is 14 amino acids long.

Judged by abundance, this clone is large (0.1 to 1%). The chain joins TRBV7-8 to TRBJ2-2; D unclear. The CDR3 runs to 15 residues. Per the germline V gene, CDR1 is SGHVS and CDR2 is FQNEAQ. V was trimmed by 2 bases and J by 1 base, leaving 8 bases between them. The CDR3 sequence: CASSLIQRNTGELFF. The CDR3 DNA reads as TGTGCCAGCAGCTTAATACAGAGGAACACCGGGGAGCTGTTTTTT.

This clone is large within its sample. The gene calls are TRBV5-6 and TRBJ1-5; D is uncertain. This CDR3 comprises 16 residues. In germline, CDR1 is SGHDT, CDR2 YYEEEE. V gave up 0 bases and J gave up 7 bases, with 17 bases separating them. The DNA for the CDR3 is TGTGCCAGCAGCTTGGGGGCCCAGCCTGCAGGCCAGCCCCAGCATTTT. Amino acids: CASSLGAQPAGQPQHF.

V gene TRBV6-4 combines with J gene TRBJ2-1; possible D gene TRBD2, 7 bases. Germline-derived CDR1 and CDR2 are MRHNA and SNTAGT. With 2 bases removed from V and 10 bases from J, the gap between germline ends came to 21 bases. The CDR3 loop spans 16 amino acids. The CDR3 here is CASSDKARGLGGEQFF. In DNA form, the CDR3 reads TGTGCCAGCAGTGACAAGGCCAGGGGACTCGGGGGGGAGCAGTTCTTC.

The CDR3: CASSQDGYDGNQPQHF. In DNA form, the CDR3 reads TGCGCCAGCAGCCAAGACGGGTATGACGGCAATCAGCCCCAGCATTTT. This chain joins TRBV4-1 and TRBJ1-5; D ambiguous. CDR3 length equals 16 residues. V was pared by 0 bases and J by 2 bases, with 11 bases between. The germline V gene has CDR1 MGHRA and CDR2 YSYEKL.

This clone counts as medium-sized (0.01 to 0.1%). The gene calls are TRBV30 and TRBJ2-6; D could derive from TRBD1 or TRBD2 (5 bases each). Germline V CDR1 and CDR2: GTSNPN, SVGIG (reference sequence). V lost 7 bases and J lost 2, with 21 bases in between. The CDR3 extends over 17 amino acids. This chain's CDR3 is CASTPGPGGTGANVLTF. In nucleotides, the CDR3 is TGTGCCTCGACACCCGGACCTGGGGGTACTGGGGCCAACGTCCTGACTTTC.

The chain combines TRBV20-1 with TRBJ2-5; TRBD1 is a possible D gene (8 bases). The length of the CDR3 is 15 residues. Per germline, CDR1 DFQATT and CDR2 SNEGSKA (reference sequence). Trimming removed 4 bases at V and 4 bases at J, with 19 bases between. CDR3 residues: CSANEWTGRGETQYF. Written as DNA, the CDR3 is TGCAGTGCTAACGAGTGGACAGGGAGGGGAGAGACCCAGTACTTC.

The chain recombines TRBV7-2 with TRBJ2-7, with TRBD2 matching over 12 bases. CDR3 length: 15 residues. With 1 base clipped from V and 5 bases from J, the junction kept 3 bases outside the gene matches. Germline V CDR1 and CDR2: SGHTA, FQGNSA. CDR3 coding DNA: TGTGCCAGCAGCTTAGGACTAGCGGGAGCGAACGAGCAGTACTTC. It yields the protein CASSLGLAGANEQYF.

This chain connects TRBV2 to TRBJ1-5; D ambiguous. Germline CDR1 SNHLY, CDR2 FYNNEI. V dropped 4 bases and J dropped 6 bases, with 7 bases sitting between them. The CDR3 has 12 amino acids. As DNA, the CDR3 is TGTGCCAGCAGTGTAGAGCTTCAGCCCCAGCATTTT. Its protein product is CASSVELQPQHF.

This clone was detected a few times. The CDR3 DNA reads as TGTGCCAGCAGTCCCCGGGACAGTATGGGGACCCAGTACTTC. This sequence encodes CASSPRDSMGTQYF. V usage is TRBV27 and J usage is TRBJ2-5; TRBD1 matches at 7 bases. Per the germline V gene, CDR1 is MNHEY and CDR2 is SMNVEV (reference sequence). V gave up 5 bases and J gave up 7 bases; unmatched junction bases: 10. The CDR3 length is 14 residues.

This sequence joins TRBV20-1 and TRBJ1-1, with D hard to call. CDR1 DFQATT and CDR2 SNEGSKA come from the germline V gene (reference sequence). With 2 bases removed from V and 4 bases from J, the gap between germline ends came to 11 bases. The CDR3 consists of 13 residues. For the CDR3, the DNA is TGCAGTGCTAGATTGGTAGCGGGCACTGAAGCTTTCTTT. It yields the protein CSARLVAGTEAFF.

The CDR3 nucleotides are TGCAGTGCTAGGGAGAGACAGATGAACACTGAAGCTTTCTTT. This translates into CSARERQMNTEAFF. V is TRBV20-1 and J is TRBJ1-1, with D possibly being TRBD1 (5 bases). This CDR3 is 14 amino acids long. The germline V gene encodes CDR1 DFQATT and CDR2 SNEGSKA (reference sequence). V lost 3 bases and J 0 bases, leaving 11 bases between the germline ends.

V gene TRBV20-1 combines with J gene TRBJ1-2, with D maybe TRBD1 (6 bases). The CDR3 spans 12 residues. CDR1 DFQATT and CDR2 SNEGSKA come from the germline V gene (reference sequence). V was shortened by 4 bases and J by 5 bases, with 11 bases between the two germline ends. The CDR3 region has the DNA TGCAGTGCTAACGACAGGAAATATGGCTACACCTTC. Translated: CSANDRKYGYTF.

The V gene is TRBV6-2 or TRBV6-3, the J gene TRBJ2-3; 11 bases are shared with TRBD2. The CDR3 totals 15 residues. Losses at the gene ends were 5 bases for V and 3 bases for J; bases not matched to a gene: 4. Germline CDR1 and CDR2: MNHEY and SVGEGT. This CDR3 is CASSQTSGATDTQYF. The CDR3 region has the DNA TGTGCCAGCAGTCAGACTAGCGGGGCGACAGATACGCAGTATTTT.

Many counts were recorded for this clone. This CDR3 reads CASSSGPRTSRETQYF. CDR3 coding DNA: TGTGCCAGCAGCTCGGGTCCCCGGACTAGCAGAGAGACCCAGTACTTC. The rearrangement joins TRBV5-6 to TRBJ2-5; 8 bases are a match to TRBD2. Germline assignment: CDR1 SGHDT and CDR2 YYEEEE. V gave up 3 bases and J gave up 4 bases; unmatched junction bases: 11. The CDR3 runs to 16 residues.

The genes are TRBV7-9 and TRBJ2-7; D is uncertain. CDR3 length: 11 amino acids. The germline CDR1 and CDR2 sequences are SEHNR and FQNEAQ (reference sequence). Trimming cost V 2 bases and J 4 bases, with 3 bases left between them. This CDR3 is CASSLRYEQYF. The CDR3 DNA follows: TGTGCCAGCAGCTTAAGATACGAGCAGTACTTC.

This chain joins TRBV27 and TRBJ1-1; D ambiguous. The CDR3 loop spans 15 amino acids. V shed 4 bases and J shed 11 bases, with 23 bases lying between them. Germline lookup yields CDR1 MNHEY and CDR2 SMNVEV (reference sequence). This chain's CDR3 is CASSSDLIGTLGAFF. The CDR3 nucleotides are TGTGCCAGCAGTTCTGACCTTATAGGTACGCTCGGGGCTTTCTTT.

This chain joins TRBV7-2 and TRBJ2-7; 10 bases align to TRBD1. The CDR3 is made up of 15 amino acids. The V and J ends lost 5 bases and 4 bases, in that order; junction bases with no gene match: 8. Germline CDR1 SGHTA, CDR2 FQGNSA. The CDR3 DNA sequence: TGTGCCAGCAGCAAAACCTCGGGACAGGGGTACGAGCAGTACTTC. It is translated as CASSKTSGQGYEQYF.

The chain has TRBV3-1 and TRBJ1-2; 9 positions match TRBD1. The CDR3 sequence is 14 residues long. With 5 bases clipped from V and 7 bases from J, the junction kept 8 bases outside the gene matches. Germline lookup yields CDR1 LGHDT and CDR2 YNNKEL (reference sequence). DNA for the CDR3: TGTGCCAGCAGCTCCTCGGACAGGGGATCTGGCTACACCTTC. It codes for CASSSSDRGSGYTF.

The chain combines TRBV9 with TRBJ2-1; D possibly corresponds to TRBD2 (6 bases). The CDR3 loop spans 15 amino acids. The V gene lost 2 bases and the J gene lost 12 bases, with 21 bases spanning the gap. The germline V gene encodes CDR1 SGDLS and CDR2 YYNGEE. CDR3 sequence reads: CASSVDSGTWDRQFF. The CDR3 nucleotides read TGTGCCAGCAGCGTCGATTCCGGGACTTGGGATCGGCAGTTCTTC.

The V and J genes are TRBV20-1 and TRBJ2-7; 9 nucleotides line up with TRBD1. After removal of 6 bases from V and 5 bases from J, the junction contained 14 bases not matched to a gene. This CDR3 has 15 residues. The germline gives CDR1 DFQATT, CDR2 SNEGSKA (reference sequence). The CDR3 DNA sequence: TGCAGTGCGCCCGACTCGGGACAGGGACGTAACGAGCAGTACTTC. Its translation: CSAPDSGQGRNEQYF.

As DNA, the CDR3 is TGTGCCAGCAGTCCCGGACTAGCGGGAGCTTCTGGGGCCAACGTCCTGACTTTC. Its translation is CASSPGLAGASGANVLTF. The V gene is TRBV12-3 or TRBV12-4, the J gene TRBJ2-6, with 13 nucleotides matching TRBD2. The V gene end was trimmed by 5 bases and the J gene end by 1 base; junction bases not matched to a gene: 5. The CDR3 is 18 amino acids.

The CDR3 sequence is CASSSGTVSGNTIYF. The CDR3 DNA is TGTGCCAGCAGCTCTGGGACAGTCTCTGGAAACACCATATATTTT. This sequence joins TRBV5-4 and TRBJ1-3; 7 positions match TRBD1. The CDR3 runs to 15 residues. Germline CDR1 and CDR2: SGHNT and YYREEE (reference sequence). Unmatched junction bases numbered 3, after V lost 3 bases and J lost 0 bases.